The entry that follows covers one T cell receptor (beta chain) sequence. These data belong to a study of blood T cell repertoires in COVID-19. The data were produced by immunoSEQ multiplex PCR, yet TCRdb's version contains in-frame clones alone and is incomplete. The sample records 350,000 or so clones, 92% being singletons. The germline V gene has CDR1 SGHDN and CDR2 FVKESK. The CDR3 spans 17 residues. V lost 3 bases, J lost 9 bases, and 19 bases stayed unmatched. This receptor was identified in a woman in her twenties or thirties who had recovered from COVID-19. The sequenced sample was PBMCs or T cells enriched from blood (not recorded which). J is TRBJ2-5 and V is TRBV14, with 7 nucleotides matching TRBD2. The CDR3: CASSHPPPKLDAGAQYF. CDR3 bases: TGTGCCAGCAGCCACCCCCCGCCAAAACTAGACGCGGGGGCCCAGTACTTC.